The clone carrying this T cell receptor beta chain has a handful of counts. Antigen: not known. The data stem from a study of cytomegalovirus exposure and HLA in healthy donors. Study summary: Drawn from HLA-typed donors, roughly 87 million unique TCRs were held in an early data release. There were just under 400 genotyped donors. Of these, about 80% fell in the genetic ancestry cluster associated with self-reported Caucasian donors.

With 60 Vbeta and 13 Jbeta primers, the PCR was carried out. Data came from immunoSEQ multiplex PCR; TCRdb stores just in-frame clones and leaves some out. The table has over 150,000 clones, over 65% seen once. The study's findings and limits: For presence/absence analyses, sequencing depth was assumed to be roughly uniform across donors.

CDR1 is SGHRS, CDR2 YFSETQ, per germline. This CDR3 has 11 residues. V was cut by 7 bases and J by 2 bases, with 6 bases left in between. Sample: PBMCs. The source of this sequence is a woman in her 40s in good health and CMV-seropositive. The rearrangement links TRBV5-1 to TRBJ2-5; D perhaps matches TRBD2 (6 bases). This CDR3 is CASGGQETQYF. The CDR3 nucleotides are TGCGCCAGCGGGGGGCAAGAGACCCAGTACTTC.